A single T cell receptor (beta chain) is shown here with its context. This entry belongs to a study of blood T cell repertoires in COVID-19. Study-level background: Sites across the United States, Italy and Spain contributed samples from acute and convalescent COVID-19. From T cells, B-cell-depleted T cells, or PBMCs came the material, which was cDNA or gDNA.

As handled by the study authors: Cell counts per sample came from amplifying reference gene primers. TCRdb keeps only in-frame clones here, not all; method: immunoSEQ multiplex PCR. For V, J and clone size, that table is used; D and trimming come from the DNA. This sample carries 76,000 or so clones, over 75% of them seen once, and the ten largest clones take 8.5% to 14%. The CDR3 consists of 15 residues. The J segment lost 4 bases and the V segment lost 0 bases, leaving 5 bases of the junction unmatched. CDR1 is MGHRA and CDR2 is YSYEKL in the germline V gene. The clonotype originates from a man aged 50 or older with acute or convalescent COVID-19. The chain couples TRBV4-1 to TRBJ1-1; 7 positions match TRBD1. The specimen sequenced was peripheral blood. CDR3 loop: CASSQDTAGGTEAFF. The DNA of the CDR3 is TGCGCCAGCAGCCAAGATACGGCAGGGGGCACTGAAGCTTTCTTT.